This T cell receptor beta chain was captured in a study of Tregs in tolerant kidney transplant recipients. Method: immunoSEQ multiplex PCR; TCRdb's copy keeps in-frame clones and lacks some. Its clone listing holds 6,000 or so clones. Mixed chimerism was transient after nonmyeloablative marrow transplants from related graft donors. Unstimulated Tregs (CD4+CD25+CD127-) and CD4+CD25- non-Tregs were sorted from PBMCs. This clone shows up as medium-sized by frequency. The read stops 3 residues short of the end of the CDR3; the missing end is completed from the germline J gene. Germline V CDR1 and CDR2: SQVTM, ANQGSEA. CDR3 length equals 13 residues. V lost 2 bases and J 0 bases, leaving 8 bases between the germline ends.

The source was CD4+ T cells from blood (PBMCs), collected 6 months after the transplant. This receptor was taken from a human patient who received a combined kidney and bone marrow transplant. Some T cells may be the graft donor's. The chain links TRBV29-1 to TRBJ2-7; possible D gene TRBD1, 5 bases. The CDR3 region is CSVEPDNSYEQYF. The sequenced part of the CDR3 DNA is TGCAGCGTTGAACCGGACAACTCCTACGAG.